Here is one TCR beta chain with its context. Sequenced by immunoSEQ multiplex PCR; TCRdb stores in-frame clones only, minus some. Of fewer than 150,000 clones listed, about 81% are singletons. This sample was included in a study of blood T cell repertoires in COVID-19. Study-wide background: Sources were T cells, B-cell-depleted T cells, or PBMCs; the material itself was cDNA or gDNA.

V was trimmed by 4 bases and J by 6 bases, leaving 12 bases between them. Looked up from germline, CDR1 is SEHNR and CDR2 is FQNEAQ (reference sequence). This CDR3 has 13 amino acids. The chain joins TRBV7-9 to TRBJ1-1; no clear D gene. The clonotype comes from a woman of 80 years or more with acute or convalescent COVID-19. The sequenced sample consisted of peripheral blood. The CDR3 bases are TGTGCCAGCAGCTCCCGGCGGGTACCTGAAGCTTTCTTT. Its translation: CASSSRRVPEAFF.